This passage covers 11 T cell receptor beta chains from one sample sequenced in a study of vaccination effects on CD4 cells after COVID-19. The antigens for these receptors are not known. The table came from immunoSEQ multiplex PCR; TCRdb's copy has only in-frame clones and leaves some out. The table includes about 72,000 clones, about 81% detected once. Expansion of antigen-specific CD4+ T cells with viral peptide pools was carried out by the ViraFEST assay before sequencing. Isolating CD4+ T cells followed roughly ten days of culture. Vaccine administered to participants consisted of two doses of either BNT162b2 or mRNA-1273. Source: CD4+ T cells from PBMCs cultured with HCoV-229E spike peptides, taken after COVID-19 vaccination. These receptors were obtained from a human donor who received a COVID-19 vaccine.

This clone showed up just a few times. The chain is built from TRBV18 and TRBJ2-7; 8 nucleotides align to TRBD1. CDR1 and CDR2 (germline): KGHSH, LQKENI. Trimming at V came to 4 bases and at J to 10 bases, leaving 12 bases not matched to a gene. This CDR3 spans 14 amino acids. The CDR3 here is CASSQEPDRGGQYV. The CDR3 region has the DNA TGTGCCAGCTCACAAGAGCCCGACAGGGGCGGACAGTACGTC.

The CDR3 DNA sequence: TGTGCCACCAAGTTAGTGGACCTAGGAAACACCATATATTTT. Its protein product is CATKLVDLGNTIYF. The rearrangement uses TRBV28 and TRBJ1-3; D not resolved. The CDR3 consists of 14 residues. The germline V and J ends were trimmed by 10 bases and 4 bases, with 17 bases remaining between them. Germline V gives CDR1 MDHEN, CDR2 SYDVKM.

CDR3 in amino acids: CASSRDSTDTQYF. For the CDR3, the DNA is TGCGCCAGCAGCAGGGACAGCACAGATACGCAGTATTTT. This rearrangement joins TRBV10-1 to TRBJ2-3; D tentatively fits TRBD1 or TRBD2 (5 bases each). Germline CDR1 WNHNN, CDR2 SYGVQD (reference sequence). The V and J ends lost 6 bases and 0 bases respectively, with 7 bases between them. This CDR3 is built from 13 residues.

The V and J genes are TRBV6-5 and TRBJ2-2, with D perhaps TRBD1 (5 bases). The CDR3 runs 16 residues. Trimming stripped 1 base from V and 0 bases from J, with 9 bases between. The germline V gene encodes CDR1 MNHEY and CDR2 SVGAGI. In DNA, the CDR3 is TGTGCCAGCAGTTACTTTCGACAGACGAACACCGGGGAGCTGTTTTTT. Translation: CASSYFRQTNTGELFF.

The chain employs TRBV6-2 or TRBV6-3 and TRBJ2-1, with D possibly TRBD1 on 6 matching bases. The CDR3 is 15 residues long. Germline lookup yields CDR1 MNHEY and CDR2 SVGEGT. Trimming shortened V by 3 bases and J by 0 bases, and 9 bases separated the two germline ends. CDR3 loop: CASSYGTPSYNEQFF. The CDR3 DNA is TGTGCCAGCAGTTATGGGACACCCTCCTACAATGAGCAGTTCTTC.

V and J are TRBV10-2 and TRBJ2-3; D is unclear. V was shortened by 4 bases and J by 1 base, with 9 bases between the two germline ends. From germline, CDR1 is WSHSY and CDR2 SAAADI. The CDR3 spans 14 residues. The CDR3 region has the DNA TGCGCCAGCAGTGCATTTTCGGGCACAGATACGCAGTATTTT. Residues: CASSAFSGTDTQYF.

The chain couples TRBV18 to TRBJ1-2, with no clear D. Germline V gene data show CDR1 as KGHSH and CDR2 as LQKENI. The CDR3 sequence is 13 residues long. V was cut by 1 base and J by 7 bases, with 10 bases left in between. CDR3 amino acids: CASSPQGRSGYTF. DNA for the CDR3: TGTGCCAGCTCACCACAGGGAAGGAGTGGCTACACCTTC.

V is TRBV6-1 and J is TRBJ1-2; the D is unclear. Trimming removed 2 bases at V and 8 bases at J, with 15 bases between. Germline CDR1 is MNHNS and CDR2 is SASEGT. This CDR3 is 14 amino acids long. The CDR3 nucleotides read TGTGCCAGCAGTGAATCGTGGGGAGGAGGGGGCTACACCTTC. It translates to CASSESWGGGGYTF.

The genes are TRBV6-5 and TRBJ1-5, with D possibly TRBD1 on 5 matching bases. The CDR3 contains 14 residues. The ends were cut back, 7 bases at V and 0 bases at J, with 10 bases in the middle. Germline lookup yields CDR1 MNHEY and CDR2 SVGAGI. CDR3 in amino acids: CASTPRDSNQPQHF. The DNA of the CDR3 is TGTGCCAGCACTCCCAGGGATAGCAATCAGCCCCAGCATTTT.

V gene TRBV19 combines with J gene TRBJ1-4; D is perhaps TRBD1 (6 bases). The CDR3 is made up of 15 amino acids. The V and J ends lost 6 bases and 2 bases respectively, with 13 bases between them. Germline V gene data show CDR1 as LNHDA and CDR2 as SQIVND (reference sequence). CDR3 in DNA: TGTGCCAGTAGGGACGCAACAGGGACTAATGAAAAACTGTTTTTT. Amino acid sequence: CASRDATGTNEKLFF.

The chain employs TRBV27 and TRBJ2-3; 7 bases are shared with TRBD2. Germline CDR1 MNHEY, CDR2 SMNVEV (reference sequence). J was trimmed by 6 bases and V by 7 bases; bases with no gene match: 13. CDR3 length equals 15 residues. CDR3 residues: CASTPRWGGADTQYF. The CDR3 DNA follows: TGTGCCAGCACCCCACGGTGGGGGGGAGCGGATACGCAGTATTTT.